This T cell receptor (beta chain) was obtained from a study of chemoradiotherapy in HPV16-positive cancers. TCRdb's table, derived via immunoSEQ multiplex PCR, lists solely in-frame clones and lacks some. The sample has around 25,000 clones, 90% to 95% seen once. This clone occurred a few times. Its antigen is undetermined. The CDR3 totals 15 residues. Trimming shortened V by 6 bases and J by 0 bases, and 12 bases separated the two germline ends. Per germline, CDR1 MGHRA and CDR2 YSYEKL. General study findings and limits: Non-HPV-specific T cells did not expand in tumors during treatment, whereas candidate HPV-specific clones and E7-related motifs did.

Here the sequenced sample was blood, taken from a patient who underwent chemoradiotherapy. This TCR was recovered from a human donor with HPV-associated anogenital cancer. The J gene is TRBJ2-1, the V gene TRBV4-1; weak D call: TRBD2 (5 bases). The CDR3: CASRQADFSYNEQFF. In DNA, the CDR3 is TGCGCCAGCAGGCAGGCGGACTTCTCCTACAATGAGCAGTTCTTC.